The 10 T cell receptor beta chains presented below share a single source sample, sequenced in a study of blood T cell repertoires in COVID-19. Libraries were prepared by immunoSEQ multiplex PCR; TCRdb keeps only in-frame clonotypes and omits some of them. The table includes about 220,000 clones, 84% detected once. The material sequenced was peripheral blood. The receptor source for this set is a middle-aged man with active or convalescent COVID-19.

The V and J genes are TRBV2 and TRBJ1-5; 8 bases are shared with TRBD1. Germline V gene data show CDR1 as SNHLY and CDR2 as FYNNEI. The CDR3 runs 15 residues. Trimming removed 6 bases from V and 2 bases from J; junction bases left unmatched: 6. The CDR3 sequence is CASSYLTGGNQPQHF. The CDR3, as DNA: TGTGCCAGCAGCTACCTGACAGGGGGCAATCAGCCCCAGCATTTT.

The gene calls are TRBV28 and TRBJ1-5, with a possible D match to TRBD1 (6 bases). Trimming cost V 6 bases and J 4 bases, with 7 bases left between them. CDR1 and CDR2 from the germline V gene are MDHEN and SYDVKM. The CDR3 spans 12 residues. As DNA, the CDR3 is TGTGCCAGCAGCACAGGGAATCAGCCCCAGCATTTT. Translating gives CASSTGNQPQHF.

This clone has just a few counts. This chain connects TRBV6-5 to TRBJ2-7; TRBD1 is a possible D gene (6 bases). The CDR3 has 14 amino acids. The germline CDR1 and CDR2 sequences are MNHEY and SVGAGI. Deletions cut 5 bases from V and 3 bases from J, with 14 bases between. CDR3 residues: CASSPLRGSYEQYF. The CDR3 DNA follows: TGTGCCAGCAGTCCCCTGAGGGGGAGCTACGAGCAGTACTTC.

This clone was recorded once. The CDR3 bases are TGTGCCAGTACTGGGCGCGGCAATCAGCCCCAGCATTTT. It specifies CASTGRGNQPQHF. The genes are TRBV19 and TRBJ1-5; the D is unclear. In germline, CDR1 is LNHDA, CDR2 SQIVND (reference sequence). This CDR3 comprises 13 residues. The germline V and J ends were trimmed by 7 bases and 2 bases, with 9 bases remaining between them.

The rearrangement joins TRBV29-1 to TRBJ2-1, with 7 bases lining up with TRBD2. CDR1 SQVTM and CDR2 ANQGSEA come from the germline V gene. J was trimmed by 2 bases and V by 4 bases; bases with no gene match: 5. This CDR3 has 14 amino acids. CDR3 amino acids: CSVVSGTTYNEQFF. The CDR3, as DNA: TGCAGCGTTGTGTCCGGGACTACCTACAATGAGCAGTTCTTC.

In this sample, this clone turned up a few times. The J gene is TRBJ2-7, the V gene TRBV7-2, with 7 nucleotides matching TRBD1. Germline CDR1 reads SGHTA; CDR2 reads FQGNSA. This CDR3 has 17 amino acids. After removal of 4 bases from V and 5 bases from J, the junction contained 17 bases not matched to a gene. CDR3 sequence reads: CASSSWNRDSTFDEQYF. Here the CDR3 DNA reads TGTGCCAGCAGCTCATGGAACCGGGACAGCACCTTCGACGAGCAGTACTTC.

This clone came up a few times. V is TRBV28 and J is TRBJ1-2, with 7 bases matching TRBD1. With 2 bases clipped from V and 7 bases from J, the junction kept 4 bases outside the gene matches. The CDR3 is 13 residues long. CDR1 and CDR2 (germline): MDHEN, SYDVKM. The CDR3 loop reads CASSLVTGAGYTF. The CDR3 region has the DNA TGTGCCAGCAGTTTAGTCACAGGGGCTGGCTACACCTTC.

The gene calls are TRBV15 and TRBJ1-5; D is perhaps TRBD1 (6 bases). Germline-derived CDR1 and CDR2 are LNHNV and YYDKDF (reference sequence). Deletions cut 0 bases from V and 0 bases from J, with 15 bases between. The length of the CDR3 is 18 residues. Here the CDR3 reads CATSRDVQGSYSNQPQHF. CDR3 coding DNA: TGTGCCACCAGCAGAGATGTACAGGGCAGCTATAGCAATCAGCCCCAGCATTTT.

This clone was detected only once. The chain recombines TRBV28 with TRBJ2-3, with TRBD2 matching 11 bases. Germline V lookup: CDR1 MDHEN, CDR2 SYDVKM. V shed 6 bases, J shed 7 bases, and the junction held 12 bases outside the gene matches. CDR3 length: 16 amino acids. CDR3 loop: CASSGAKLAGVYTQYF. The CDR3 DNA reads TGTGCCAGCAGCGGCGCCAAACTAGCGGGAGTTTATACGCAGTATTTT.

The chain has TRBV18 and TRBJ1-5; D gene ambiguous. The CDR3 has 16 residues. The V and J ends lost 3 bases and 6 bases respectively, with 18 bases between them. The germline CDR1 and CDR2 sequences are KGHSH and LQKENI. CDR3 DNA: TGTGCCAGCTCACCCCGCGGGAGGGCGGGAGTTCAGCCCCAGCATTTT. This sequence encodes CASSPRGRAGVQPQHF.